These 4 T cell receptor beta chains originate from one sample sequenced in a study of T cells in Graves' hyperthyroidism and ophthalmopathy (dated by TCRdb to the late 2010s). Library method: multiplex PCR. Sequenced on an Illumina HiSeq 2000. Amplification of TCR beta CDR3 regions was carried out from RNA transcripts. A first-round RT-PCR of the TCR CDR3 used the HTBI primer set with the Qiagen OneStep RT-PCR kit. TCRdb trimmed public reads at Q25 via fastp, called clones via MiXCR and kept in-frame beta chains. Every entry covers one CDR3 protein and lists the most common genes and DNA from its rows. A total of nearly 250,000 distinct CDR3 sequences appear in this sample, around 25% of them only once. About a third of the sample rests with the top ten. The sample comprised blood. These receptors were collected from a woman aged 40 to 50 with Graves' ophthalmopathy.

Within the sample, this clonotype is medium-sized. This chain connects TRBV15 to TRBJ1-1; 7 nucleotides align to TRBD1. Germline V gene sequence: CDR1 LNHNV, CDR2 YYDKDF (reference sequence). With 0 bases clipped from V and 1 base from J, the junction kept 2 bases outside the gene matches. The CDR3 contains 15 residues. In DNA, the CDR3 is TGTGCCACCAGCAGAGAAAGGGACAGGAACACTGAAGCTTTCTTT. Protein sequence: CATSRERDRNTEAFF.

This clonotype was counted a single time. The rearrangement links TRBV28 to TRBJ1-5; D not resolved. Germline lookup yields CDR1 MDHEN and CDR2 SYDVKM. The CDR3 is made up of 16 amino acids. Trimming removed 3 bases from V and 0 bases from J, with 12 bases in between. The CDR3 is CASSFRVSYSNQPQHF. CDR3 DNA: TGTGCCAGCAGTTTTCGAGTCTCTTATAGCAATCAGCCCCAGCATTTT.

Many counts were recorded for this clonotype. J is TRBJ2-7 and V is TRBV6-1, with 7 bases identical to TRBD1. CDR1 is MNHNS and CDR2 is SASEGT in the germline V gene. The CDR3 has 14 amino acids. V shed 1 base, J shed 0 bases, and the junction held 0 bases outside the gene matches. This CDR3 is CASSEGDSSYEQYF. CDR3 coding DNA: TGTGCCAGCAGTGAAGGGGACAGCTCCTACGAGCAGTACTTC.

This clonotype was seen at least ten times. This CDR3 is CASSQEENTGELFF. CDR3 in DNA: TGCGCCAGCAGCCAAGAAGAGAACACCGGGGAGCTGTTTTTT. The chain links TRBV4-1 to TRBJ2-2; D gene uncertain. Germline CDR1 reads MGHRA; CDR2 reads YSYEKL. The CDR3 loop spans 14 amino acids. Trimming took off 0 bases at V and 1 base at J, with 3 bases between the two ends.